The clone carrying this T cell receptor (beta chain) was counted ten times or more. Its antigen is unknown. J gave up 2 bases and V 4 bases, and 4 bases lay outside the gene matches. The CDR3 loop spans 15 amino acids. In germline, CDR1 is SEHNR, CDR2 FQNEAQ (reference sequence). One entry per CDR3 protein results from TCRdb running MiXCR on the 5' RACE reads. In the table there are 200,000 to 300,000 distinct CDR3 sequences, 16% of which are singletons. The data stem from a study of T-cell memory formation after mild COVID-19. Regarding the study as a whole: Day 37-peaking second-wave clones had unconfirmed SARS-CoV-2 specificity. Cross-reactive memory appears to have joined, as suggested by some responding clones showing up in pre-infection memory.

Sequencing was carried out using PBMCs or a T cell subset sorted from them (not recorded which). The clonotype originates from a young man who had mild COVID-19 (a few samples of this study predate the infection). Cell type and time point are not known. V usage is TRBV7-9 and J usage is TRBJ2-2, with 7 bases matching TRBD1. CDR3 loop: CASSWDSINTGELFF. In DNA, the CDR3 is TGTGCCAGCAGCTGGGACAGTATCAACACCGGGGAGCTGTTTTTT. The variable domain in full, with the rest retrieved from reference TRBV7-9 and TRBJ2-2, is DTGVSQNPRHKITKRGQNVTFRCDPISEHNRLYWYRQTLGQGPEFLTYFQNEAQLEKSRLLSDRFSAERPKGSFSTLEIQRTEQGDSAMYLCASSWDSINTGELFFGEGSRLTVL.